The rows below give T cell receptor beta chains drawn from one sample of a study of a mutant IDH1 vaccine in newly diagnosed glioma. TCRdb keeps only in-frame clones here, not all; method: immunoSEQ multiplex PCR. The data show some 50,000 clones, less than 65% seen once. Their specific antigens are unknown. The sequencing here drew on peripheral blood mononuclear cells (PBMCs), taken from a glioma patient whose treatment included an IDH1 peptide vaccine. Receptors were obtained from a man in his forties or fifties with glioma. Some clones in this sample may be carry-over from other donors' samples. CDR3s leave out the opening cysteine and the closing phenylalanine or tryptophan.

v_call,j_call,cdr3_aa
TRBV19,TRBJ1-4,ASSITEQYEKLF
TRBV19,TRBJ2-3,ASSDPSYLRDTQY
TRBV2,TRBJ2-1,ASSPPGQGASEQF
TRBV25-1,TRBJ1-1,ASRLQGRSEAF
TRBV5-4,TRBJ2-3,ASSFYRGRSTDTQY
TRBV5-8,TRBJ1-1,ASSVRPVNTEAF
TRBV6-1,TRBJ2-7,ASSEGLAGAYEQY
TRBV27,TRBJ1-6,ASSFGADLNSPLH
TRBV2,TRBJ1-1,ASSALGTGGNTEAF
TRBV25-1,TRBJ2-7,ASSEYLRGAGQY
TRBV5-4,TRBJ1-6,ASSFDRANSPLH
TRBV15,TRBJ1-2,ATRPGGAYGYT
TRBV6-5,TRBJ2-5,ASSFSVEGTQETQY
TRBV2,TRBJ1-5,ASRETENQPQH
TRBV7-9,TRBJ1-6,ACSRDGNSPLH
TRBV4-2,TRBJ2-2,ASSQADTGNTGELF
TRBV2,TRBJ2-2,ASSRGTGELF
TRBV28,TRBJ2-6,ASSFGRPGANVLT
TRBV30,TRBJ2-7,AWSVVAAGRAEQY
TRBV6-5,TRBJ2-7,ASSYSYVTDDEQY
TRBV5-1,TRBJ2-6,ATGTGDSGANVLT
TRBV29-1,TRBJ2-1,SVGIKWTDLPYNEQF
TRBV5-5,TRBJ2-5,ASSPTGSETQY
TRBV10-1,TRBJ2-7,ASSESQTNYEQY
TRBV27,TRBJ1-5,ASSLEGTANQPQH
TRBV6-5,TRBJ1-4,ASSYSAGIVEKLF
TRBV4-2,TRBJ2-7,ASSQAQDVFSYEQY